These 27 T cell receptor beta chains originate from one sample sequenced in a study of T cell responses to AZD1222 COVID-19 vaccine. Produced via immunoSEQ multiplex PCR; TCRdb's table is partial and in-frame only. The sample carries some 110,000 clones, under 90% recorded once. The specimen comprised peripheral blood, sampled on day 0 of AZD1222 vaccination. These receptors came from an adult in good health.

This chain's CDR3 is CASSFSVNTEAFF. Written as DNA, the CDR3 is TGTGCCAGCAGTTTTTCGGTGAACACTGAAGCTTTCTTT. This chain links TRBV12-3 or TRBV12-4 with TRBJ1-1; D not resolved. Trimming removed 3 bases from V and 0 bases from J, with 5 bases in between. The length of the CDR3 is 13 residues.

This clone has ten or more counts. The V gene is TRBV19, the J gene TRBJ1-4; D call uncertain. The CDR3 sequence is 14 residues long. Germline V gene lookup returns CDR1 LNHDA and CDR2 SQIVND (reference sequence). Trimming left V 5 bases short and J 0 bases short, with 7 bases between. CDR3 nucleotides: TGTGCCAGTAGTTCTGGGGCAACTAATGAAAAACTGTTTTTT. Protein sequence: CASSSGATNEKLFF.

The chain employs TRBV30 and TRBJ1-6; 12 bases match TRBD1. This CDR3 spans 16 amino acids. After removal of 3 bases from V and 7 bases from J, the junction contained 7 bases not matched to a gene. CDR1 is GTSNPN and CDR2 is SVGIG in the germline V gene (reference sequence). CDR3 DNA sequence: TGTGCCTGGAGCTTGAGGGGACAGGGGGCGAATTCACCCCTCCACTTT. Protein: CAWSLRGQGANSPLHF. Together with reference TRBV30 and TRBJ1-6, the CDR3 gives the full variable domain: SQTIHQWPATLVQPVGSPLSLECTVEGTSNPNLYWYRQAAGRGLQLLFYSVGIGQISSEVPQNLSASRPQDRQFILSSKKLLLSDSGFYLCAWSLRGQGANSPLHFGNGTRLTVT.

The rearrangement joins TRBV7-8 to TRBJ1-5; 9 bases are shared with TRBD1. Per the germline V gene, CDR1 is SGHVS and CDR2 is FQNEAQ. V lost 3 bases and J lost 7; bases outside the gene matches: 7. The CDR3 runs to 15 residues. CDR3 coding DNA: TGTGCCAGCAGCTTCAACAGGGGACAGGGCCAGCCCCAGCATTTT. Its protein product is CASSFNRGQGQPQHF.

A single count supports this clone. The V gene is TRBV4-2, the J gene TRBJ2-2; TRBD2 agrees at 13 bases. CDR1 LGHNA and CDR2 YNFKEQ come from the germline V gene. J lost 7 bases, V lost 8 bases, and 10 bases had no gene match. This CDR3 contains 16 residues. The CDR3 loop is CASSHGLAGVIGELFF. The CDR3 DNA is TGTGCCAGCTCCCATGGACTAGCGGGAGTAATCGGGGAGCTGTTTTTT.

This chain joins TRBV6-6 and TRBJ1-2; no definite D call. Trimming removed 6 bases at V and 0 bases at J, with 11 bases between. This CDR3 contains 14 residues. Germline V lookup: CDR1 MNHNY, CDR2 SVGAGI (reference sequence). CDR3 in amino acids: CASRSPGTNYGYTF. In DNA form, the CDR3 reads TGTGCCAGCAGGTCTCCGGGAACTAACTATGGCTACACCTTC.

This clone was seen more than once but under ten times. The genes are TRBV4-1 and TRBJ1-5; no clear D. Germline CDR1 is MGHRA and CDR2 is YSYEKL. Trimming left V 4 bases short and J 0 bases short, with 7 bases between. This CDR3 has 14 amino acids. The CDR3 DNA sequence: TGCGCCAGCAGCCGAACCGATAGCAATCAGCCCCAGCATTTT. This translates into CASSRTDSNQPQHF.

This chain joins TRBV19 and TRBJ1-5; D is unclear. In germline, CDR1 is LNHDA, CDR2 SQIVND (reference sequence). There are 12 residues in the CDR3. Trimming shortened V by 7 bases and J by 5 bases, and 9 bases separated the two germline ends. DNA of the CDR3: TGTGCCAGTACGGACCGAGATCAGCCCCAGCATTTT. It specifies CASTDRDQPQHF.

The chain combines TRBV5-1 with TRBJ2-7; D might be TRBD1 (6 bases). The CDR3 sequence is 15 residues long. Germline-derived CDR1 and CDR2 are SGHRS and YFSETQ. V lost 4 bases, J lost 0 bases, and 14 bases lay in between. The DNA of the CDR3 is TGCGCCAGCAGCATCAGGACAGCCCGCTCCTACGAGCAGTACTTC. Its protein product is CASSIRTARSYEQYF.

CDR3: CASSFPGGNTIYF. CDR3 DNA: TGTGCCAGCAGCTTCCCCGGGGGAAACACCATATATTTT. The V and J genes are TRBV11-3 and TRBJ1-3; D remains unclear. The CDR3 runs 13 residues. Trimming took 3 bases from V and 4 from J, leaving 7 bases between them. Germline V gene lookup returns CDR1 SGHNT and CDR2 YENEEA.

Turning to this clone: Relative to the germline gene, one junction end is altered; a read error may explain this. CDR3 bases: TGTGCTAGCAGCCCGGGACCCGGACAGCAGTTCTTC. Amino acids: CASSPGPGQQFF. The rearrangement links TRBV7-7 to TRBJ2-1; D is tentatively TRBD1 or TRBD2 (5 bases each). The CDR3 is 12 residues long. Looked up from germline, CDR1 is SSHAT and CDR2 is FNYEAQ (reference sequence). Full variable domain (remainder filled in from reference TRBV7-7 and TRBJ2-1): GAGVSQSPRYKVTKRGQDVTLRCDPISSHATLYWYQQALGQGPEFLTYFNYEAQPDKSGLPSDRFSAERPEGSISTLTIQRTEQRDSAMYRCASSPGPGQQFFGPGTRLTVL.

This clone was observed once. This chain joins TRBV7-9 and TRBJ1-2; D gene unclear. V dropped 2 bases and J dropped 2 bases, with 9 bases sitting between them. The germline V gene encodes CDR1 SEHNR and CDR2 FQNEAQ (reference sequence). CDR3 length: 14 amino acids. CDR3 residues: CASSLNRGNYGYTF. The DNA for the CDR3 is TGTGCCAGCAGCTTAAACCGAGGGAACTATGGCTACACCTTC.

V and J are TRBV10-3 and TRBJ1-2, with unresolved D. Germline CDR1 and CDR2: ENHRY and SYGVKD. The CDR3 runs 12 residues. The V gene lost 0 bases and the J gene lost 6 bases, with 5 bases spanning the gap. The DNA of the CDR3 is TGTGCCATCAGTGAGTCCGGAAATGGCTACACCTTC. This encodes CAISESGNGYTF.

The chain couples TRBV6-5 to TRBJ2-1; tentative D call: TRBD2 (5 bases). V lost 5 bases to trimming and J lost 1 base, with 12 bases between them. Germline CDR1 and CDR2: MNHEY and SVGAGI. The CDR3 spans 15 residues. The CDR3 reads CASSNVASSYNEQFF. DNA for the CDR3: TGTGCCAGCAGTAACGTAGCGAGTTCCTACAATGAGCAGTTCTTC.

This clone was recorded once. The V and J genes are TRBV2 and TRBJ1-6; 8 nucleotides align to TRBD1. V trimming: 5 bases; J trimming: 9 bases; junction bases outside the gene matches: 6. The CDR3 consists of 14 residues. The germline gives CDR1 SNHLY, CDR2 FYNNEI. CDR3 nucleotides: TGTGCCAGCAGTAATGGACAGGGAGGTTCACCCCTCCACTTT. Its protein product is CASSNGQGGSPLHF.

Only one count was recorded for this clone. This rearrangement joins TRBV9 to TRBJ2-7; D is unclear. Trimming removed 4 bases from V and 3 bases from J, with 11 bases in between. Per the germline V gene, CDR1 is SGDLS and CDR2 is YYNGEE. The CDR3 loop spans 13 amino acids. The CDR3 is CASSSRHSYEQYF. CDR3 coding DNA: TGTGCCAGCAGCTCCCGGCACAGCTACGAGCAGTACTTC.

This clone appeared a single time. The CDR3 DNA reads TGTGCCAAGGACAGGGTCACACCTAACTATGGCTACACCTTC. It yields the protein CAKDRVTPNYGYTF. The rearrangement links TRBV7-9 to TRBJ1-2; TRBD1 agrees at 8 bases. This CDR3 has 14 residues. V gave up 10 bases and J gave up 0 bases; unmatched junction bases: 7. The germline V gene encodes CDR1 SEHNR and CDR2 FQNEAQ (reference sequence).

CDR3 nucleotide sequence: TGTGCCAGCAGTTACATCGACAGGGAAACTGAAGCTTTCTTT. It encodes CASSYIDRETEAFF. The chain is built from TRBV6-6 and TRBJ1-1; TRBD1 agrees at 7 bases. Germline CDR1 and CDR2: MNHNY and SVGAGI (reference sequence). The length of the CDR3 is 14 residues. The J segment lost 5 bases and the V segment lost 2 bases, leaving 5 bases of the junction unmatched.

The chain recombines TRBV6-5 with TRBJ2-5; tentatively, D is TRBD1 or TRBD2 (5 bases each). The V gene's germline CDR1 is MNHEY and CDR2 SVGAGI. Trimming stripped 7 bases from V and 7 bases from J, with 19 bases between. The CDR3 is 14 residues long. CDR3 DNA sequence: TGTGCCAGCATCCGGGGACCTATGGAATGGACCCAGTACTTC. It encodes CASIRGPMEWTQYF.

The gene calls are TRBV19 and TRBJ1-4; no reliable D call. The CDR3 covers 13 residues. Germline CDR1 is LNHDA and CDR2 is SQIVND (reference sequence). V lost 6 bases to trimming and J lost 7 bases, with 12 bases between them. CDR3: CASSTDHSEKLFF. In DNA form, the CDR3 reads TGTGCCAGTAGCACAGACCACAGTGAAAAACTGTTTTTT.

This chain connects TRBV6-5 to TRBJ1-1; TRBD1 matches at 7 bases. Trimming at V came to 0 bases and at J to 1 base, leaving 2 bases not matched to a gene. Germline V gives CDR1 MNHEY, CDR2 SVGAGI. CDR3 size: 15 residues. The CDR3 region is CASSYSWTGNTEAFF. In DNA form, the CDR3 reads TGTGCCAGCAGTTACTCTTGGACAGGGAACACTGAAGCTTTCTTT.

CDR3 sequence: CASSIDGLDNQYF. In nucleotides, the CDR3 is TGTGCCAGTAGTATAGATGGACTAGACAATCAGTATTTT. The rearrangement links TRBV19 to TRBJ2-3; 7 bases agree with TRBD2. The CDR3 is made up of 13 amino acids. Trimming took 0 bases from V and 12 from J; bases not matched to a gene: 6. Germline V gives CDR1 LNHDA, CDR2 SQIVND (reference sequence).

The chain recombines TRBV7-8 with TRBJ1-1, with TRBD1 matching 8 bases. Germline CDR1 SGHVS, CDR2 FQNEAQ. The CDR3 is made up of 14 amino acids. Germline trimming cut 5 bases from V and 6 bases from J; bases unmatched to any gene: 8. In nucleotides, the CDR3 is TGTGCCAGCAGCCCCCGGACAGGGCGGGCTGAAGCTTTCTTT. Protein: CASSPRTGRAEAFF.

The chain employs TRBV6-5 and TRBJ2-7, with 10 bases lining up with TRBD1. CDR3 size: 15 residues. The V gene end was trimmed by 6 bases and the J gene end by 9 bases; junction bases not matched to a gene: 14. In germline, CDR1 is MNHEY, CDR2 SVGAGI. CDR3 coding DNA: TGTGCCAGCAGGATCCTCGGGACAGGGGAGTTCGCGCAGTACTTC. Its translation is CASRILGTGEFAQYF.

The CDR3 nucleotides are TGTGCCAGCAGTTTAGGAACTAACTATGGCTACACCTTC. Its protein is CASSLGTNYGYTF. V usage is TRBV28 and J usage is TRBJ1-2; D ambiguous. The CDR3 runs to 13 residues. The germline V gene encodes CDR1 MDHEN and CDR2 SYDVKM. The germline V and J ends were trimmed by 2 bases and 0 bases, with 4 bases remaining between them.

The chain carries TRBV11-2 and TRBJ2-7, with TRBD1 matching over 10 bases. CDR3 length: 13 residues. The V gene's germline CDR1 is SGHAT and CDR2 FQNNGV. J gave up 4 bases and V 5 bases, and 2 bases lay outside the gene matches. The CDR3 spells CASSRGQGYEQYF. The DNA of the CDR3 is TGTGCCAGCAGCCGGGGACAGGGGTACGAGCAGTACTTC.

This chain joins TRBV28 and TRBJ2-1; maybe TRBD2 (5 bases). V shed 4 bases and J shed 6 bases, with 16 bases lying between them. CDR3 length: 15 residues. Per germline, CDR1 MDHEN and CDR2 SYDVKM. The CDR3 DNA reads as TGTGCCAGCAGTTCCCCTCTGGTAGCGCGCAATGAGCAGTTCTTC. It encodes CASSSPLVARNEQFF.